The 26 T cell receptor beta chains reported below all come from one sample, sequenced in a study of T cell repertoires in cytomegalovirus infection. TCRdb re-analysed the reads in MiXCR, keeping a single row per CDR3 protein. Of 200,000 to 250,000 distinct CDR3 sequences listed, about 39% are singletons. Their specific antigens are unknown. Source: CD8+ T cells from cultured PBMCs, taken from culture after CMV antigen stimulation. All receptors come from a human donor in good health (CMV status not recorded). Some clones in this sample may be carry-over from other donors' samples.

Comments on this clonotype: A junction end diverges from the germline sequence, so it may reflect a read error. The rearrangement joins TRBV12-3 or TRBV12-4 to TRBJ1-5; 8 bases fit TRBD1. The CDR3 is made up of 15 amino acids. The CDR3 DNA sequence: TGTGCCAGAAGTTCCGGGACAGGAGGTCATCAGCCCCAGCATTTT. Protein product: CARSSGTGGHQPQHF.

This chain uses TRBV28 with TRBJ2-1; 8 nucleotides agree with TRBD2. Germline V gives CDR1 MDHEN, CDR2 SYDVKM. The J segment lost 5 bases and the V segment lost 5 bases, leaving 11 bases of the junction unmatched. The CDR3 runs to 16 residues. In DNA, the CDR3 is TGTGCCAGCAGTCCTCCCCGCGGGAGGCAGAACAATGAGCAGTTCTTC. Its protein product is CASSPPRGRQNNEQFF.

About this clonotype: It may be a read error: a sequence one base away is much more abundant. The chain uses TRBV2 and TRBJ1-1, with D unresolved. Germline CDR1 and CDR2: SNHLY and FYNNEI. CDR3 length equals 11 residues. Trimming stripped 6 bases from V and 1 base from J, with 3 bases between. The CDR3 region is CASSQNTEAFF. The CDR3 coding sequence is TGTGCCAGCAGCCAGAACACTGAAGCTTTCTTT.

This clonotype was picked up many times. CDR3 sequence: CASSEPRRVDEQYF. CDR3 sequence (DNA): TGTGCCAGCAGCGAACCGCGCAGGGTCGACGAGCAGTACTTC. The gene calls are TRBV7-8 and TRBJ2-7; maybe TRBD1 (5 bases). CDR3 length equals 14 residues. V was trimmed by 5 bases and J by 5 bases, leaving 16 bases between them. CDR1 SGHVS and CDR2 FQNEAQ come from the germline V gene.

The V and J genes are TRBV29-1 and TRBJ2-2; possible D gene TRBD1, 6 bases. Germline CDR1 reads SQVTM; CDR2 reads ANQGSEA. Between the trimmed V and J ends, which lost 6 bases and 7 bases, there was a span of 15 bases. The CDR3 is 13 residues long. The chain's CDR3 is CSVDFRGNGELFF. In nucleotides, the CDR3 is TGCAGCGTCGACTTCAGGGGAAACGGGGAGCTGTTTTTT.

This chain links TRBV27 with TRBJ2-7; D is ambiguous. The germline CDR1 and CDR2 sequences are MNHEY and SMNVEV (reference sequence). V lost 6 bases, J lost 0 bases, and 12 bases lay in between. CDR3 size: 14 residues. Here the CDR3 DNA reads TGTGCCAGCAGCAGCTTCAGGAGCTCCTACGAGCAGTACTTC. It yields the protein CASSSFRSSYEQYF.

CDR3 amino acids: CATLGSGYTF. The CDR3 region has the DNA TGTGCCACCCTCGGAAGTGGCTACACCTTC. The gene calls are TRBV7-4 and TRBJ1-2, with D unresolved. The CDR3 is 10 residues long. CDR1 is SGHVT, CDR2 SQSDAQ, per germline. V was trimmed by 10 bases and J by 7 bases, leaving 10 bases between them.

This clonotype was found many times. This chain uses TRBV7-2 with TRBJ2-6; 9 bases agree with TRBD1. Germline-derived CDR1 and CDR2 are SGHTA and FQGNSA. Trimming cost V 4 bases and J 4 bases; bases outside gene matches: 17. The CDR3 has 20 residues. DNA for the CDR3: TGTGCCAGCAGCTCCTTCCAGCTCGGGACAGGGCTGAAAGGGGCCAACGTCCTGACTTTC. It yields the protein CASSSFQLGTGLKGANVLTF.

This clonotype was seen many times. This sequence joins TRBV7-8 and TRBJ2-1; possibly TRBD1 for D (5 bases). CDR1 and CDR2 (germline): SGHVS, FQNEAQ. V was shortened by 1 base and J by 2 bases, with 6 bases between the two germline ends. This CDR3 has 14 amino acids. This CDR3 reads CASSLGQTYNEQFF. The DNA for the CDR3 is TGTGCCAGCAGCTTAGGACAGACCTACAATGAGCAGTTCTTC. Filled out from reference TRBV7-8 and TRBJ2-1, the complete variable domain reads GAGVSQSPRYKVAKRGQDVALRCDPISGHVSLFWYQQALGQGPEFLTYFQNEAQLDKSGLPSDRFFAERPEGSVSTLKIQRTQQEDSAVYLCASSLGQTYNEQFFGPGTRLTVL.

This chain connects TRBV27 to TRBJ2-7, with D perhaps matching TRBD1 (5 bases). V lost 6 bases, J lost 3 bases, and 15 bases lay in between. The germline V gene encodes CDR1 MNHEY and CDR2 SMNVEV (reference sequence). CDR3 length equals 14 residues. The CDR3 sequence is CASSSLDSYYEQYF. The CDR3 nucleotides are TGTGCCAGCAGCAGCCTTGACAGTTACTACGAGCAGTACTTC.

Only a few counts were recorded for this clonotype. This chain links TRBV7-9 with TRBJ2-1; 8 bases are shared with TRBD2. The length of the CDR3 is 16 residues. The junction had 13 bases not matched to a gene; V was cut back by 5 bases and J by 7 bases. CDR1 is SEHNR and CDR2 is FQNEAQ in the germline V gene (reference sequence). The CDR3 protein is CASSPPRGGAGNEQFF. The CDR3, as DNA: TGTGCCAGCAGCCCCCCCCGGGGGGGCGCAGGAAATGAGCAGTTCTTC. Based on the CDR3 plus reference TRBV7-9 and TRBJ2-1, the full variable domain is DTGVSQNPRHKITKRGQNVTFRCDPISEHNRLYWYRQTLGQGPEFLTYFQNEAQLEKSRLLSDRFSAERPKGSFSTLEIQRTEQGDSAMYLCASSPPRGGAGNEQFFGPGTRLTVL.

This chain joins TRBV20-1 and TRBJ2-2; D ambiguous. The CDR3 spans 13 residues. The germline V gene has CDR1 DFQATT and CDR2 SNEGSKA (reference sequence). Trimming took 3 bases from V and 6 from J, leaving 11 bases between them. In DNA form, the CDR3 reads TGCAGTGCTAGCCTTACAGAGGCCGGGGAGCTGTTTTTT. It codes for CSASLTEAGELFF.

This clonotype was counted between two and nine times. V usage is TRBV7-8 and J usage is TRBJ2-5; D uncertain. This CDR3 is 15 amino acids long. Per the germline V gene, CDR1 is SGHVS and CDR2 is FQNEAQ. V was shortened by 5 bases and J by 3 bases, with 16 bases between the two germline ends. CDR3 sequence: CASSRKGFEEETQYF. The CDR3 DNA sequence: TGTGCCAGCAGCCGGAAAGGGTTTGAGGAAGAGACCCAGTACTTC.

V is TRBV19 and J is TRBJ2-1, with 9 bases that match TRBD1. The V and J ends lost 6 bases and 7 bases, in that order; junction bases with no gene match: 10. Germline V CDR1 and CDR2: LNHDA, SQIVND (reference sequence). The CDR3 runs to 15 residues. CDR3 region: CASSLITGGWNEQFF. In nucleotides, the CDR3 is TGTGCCAGTAGCCTTATAACAGGGGGCTGGAATGAGCAGTTCTTC. The full variable domain, its missing parts supplied by reference TRBV19 and TRBJ2-1, is DGGITQSPKYLFRKEGQNVTLSCEQNLNHDAMYWYRQDPGQGLRLIYYSQIVNDFQKGDIAEGYSVSREKKESFPLTVTSAQKNPTAFYLCASSLITGGWNEQFFGPGTRLTVL.

The V gene is TRBV18, the J gene TRBJ1-1; D remains ambiguous. The CDR3 covers 14 residues. Germline V gene lookup returns CDR1 KGHSH and CDR2 LQKENI. The V end was cut by 2 bases, the J end by 1 base, with 8 bases between. The CDR3 reads CASSPSPANTEAFF. The CDR3 DNA reads TGTGCCAGCTCACCAAGTCCAGCGAACACTGAAGCTTTCTTT.

Points on this clonotype: Its ends do not fully match the called genes, so a read error is possible. V and J are TRBV4-1 and TRBJ1-4; 9 nucleotides agree with TRBD1. CDR1 is MGHRA and CDR2 is YSYEKL in the germline V gene. This CDR3 contains 14 residues. In DNA, the CDR3 is TGTGCCAGCAGCCAGTACAGGGGGCCTGAAAAACTGTTTTTT. Translation gives CASSQYRGPEKLFF.

The chain joins TRBV7-9 to TRBJ1-2, with 7 bases identical to TRBD1. The CDR3 is made up of 15 amino acids. CDR1 SEHNR and CDR2 FQNEAQ come from the germline V gene (reference sequence). The junction had 11 bases not matched to a gene; V was cut back by 5 bases and J by 5 bases. The CDR3, as DNA: TGTGCCAGCAGCCCGCCGGGACAGACCCTATATGGCTACACCTTC. Protein: CASSPPGQTLYGYTF.

CDR3 bases: TGTGCCAGCAGCCAAGACAGGGCTAACACCGGGGAGCTGTTTTTT. Its translation is CASSQDRANTGELFF. The chain is built from TRBV14 and TRBJ2-2; tentative D call: TRBD1 (5 bases). The CDR3 length is 15 residues. Trimming removed 0 bases from V and 2 bases from J, with 7 bases in between. Germline assignment: CDR1 SGHDN and CDR2 FVKESK. The full variable domain, rest sourced from reference TRBV14 and TRBJ2-2, is EAGVTQFPSHSVIEKGQTVTLRCDPISGHDNLYWYRRVMGKEIKFLLHFVKESKQDESGMPNNRFLAERTGGTYSTLKVQPAELEDSGVYFCASSQDRANTGELFFGEGSRLTVL.

The table lists this clonotype with many counts. J is TRBJ1-1 and V is TRBV10-1; 8 nucleotides line up with TRBD1. Germline V gives CDR1 WNHNN, CDR2 SYGVQD (reference sequence). Trimming at V came to 3 bases and at J to 11 bases, leaving 8 bases not matched to a gene. The CDR3 has 13 amino acids. The CDR3: CASSELRQGSAFF. The CDR3 nucleotides read TGCGCCAGCAGTGAACTTCGACAGGGGTCGGCTTTCTTT.

V and J are TRBV20-1 and TRBJ1-1; D possibly corresponds to TRBD1 (5 bases). Trimming left V 6 bases short and J 3 bases short, with 14 bases between. This CDR3 has 13 residues. The germline V gene has CDR1 DFQATT and CDR2 SNEGSKA (reference sequence). The CDR3 DNA is TGCAGTGCCGAAGGAGGCAGGGACACTGAAGCTTTCTTT. This sequence encodes CSAEGGRDTEAFF.

This clonotype appeared a few times. This chain connects TRBV7-9 to TRBJ2-5; no reliable D call. Germline V lookup: CDR1 SEHNR, CDR2 FQNEAQ (reference sequence). V was pared by 2 bases and J by 5 bases, with 24 bases between. This CDR3 comprises 18 residues. DNA for the CDR3: TGTGCCAGCAGCTTATACCTGGGCGGACCCGGATCTCAGGAGACCCAGTACTTC. Translating it yields CASSLYLGGPGSQETQYF.

This chain connects TRBV27 to TRBJ1-2, with D perhaps TRBD1 (5 bases). The V and J ends lost 5 bases and 6 bases respectively, with 16 bases between them. The CDR3 is 14 amino acids. The germline gives CDR1 MNHEY, CDR2 SMNVEV (reference sequence). Here the CDR3 DNA reads TGTGCCAGCAGTGTAGGCCACGGGGGGGATGGCTACACCTTC. Protein: CASSVGHGGDGYTF.

This clonotype was observed a handful of times. This chain connects TRBV12-3 or TRBV12-4 to TRBJ2-7; D is uncertain. The CDR3 totals 13 residues. V was clipped by 5 bases and J by 4 bases, with 12 bases between them. In DNA form, the CDR3 reads TGTGCCAGCAGTCCGGACCGACTGTACGAGCAGTACTTC. Its protein product is CASSPDRLYEQYF.

This rearrangement joins TRBV7-8 to TRBJ1-1; 11 bases line up with TRBD1. The CDR3 extends over 16 amino acids. The V gene's germline CDR1 is SGHVS and CDR2 FQNEAQ. Trimming removed 5 bases from V and 5 bases from J; junction bases left unmatched: 10. CDR3 sequence: CASSAGQGATATEAFF. DNA for the CDR3: TGTGCCAGCAGCGCCGGACAGGGGGCGACGGCTACTGAAGCTTTCTTT.

This clonotype was counted at least ten times. The chain combines TRBV7-2 with TRBJ2-7; no clear D. Germline CDR1 is SGHTA and CDR2 is FQGNSA. The CDR3 extends over 14 amino acids. V was trimmed by 4 bases and J by 2 bases, leaving 12 bases between them. This chain's CDR3 is CASSWAPGAYEQYF. CDR3 bases: TGTGCCAGCAGCTGGGCGCCTGGGGCCTACGAGCAGTACTTC.

The rearrangement joins TRBV7-2 to TRBJ2-2; 7 bases align to TRBD1. CDR1 and CDR2 (germline): SGHTA, FQGNSA. V lost 5 bases to trimming and J lost 6 bases; unmatched junction nucleotides: 6. This CDR3 has 14 amino acids. Written as DNA, the CDR3 is TGTGCCAGCAGCCCCGAGGACAGGTCCGGGGAGCTGTTTTTT. This encodes CASSPEDRSGELFF.